These 6 T cell receptor beta chains originate from one sample sequenced in a study of blood T cell repertoires in COVID-19. Assay: immunoSEQ multiplex PCR; the TCRdb copy retains only in-frame clones and omits some. The table shows 250,000 to 300,000 clones, with about nine tenths occurring only once. The sample taken for sequencing was PBMCs or T cells enriched from blood (not recorded which). The receptors come from a woman aged 25 to 39 who had recovered from COVID-19.

The chain couples TRBV7-9 to TRBJ2-2; maybe TRBD1 (6 bases). Trimming pared 6 bases from V and 2 bases from J, leaving 16 bases between. Germline V CDR1 and CDR2: SEHNR, FQNEAQ (reference sequence). The CDR3 has 16 amino acids. CDR3 loop: CASRNRALFNTGELFF. The DNA for the CDR3 is TGTGCCAGCAGAAACAGGGCGCTCTTTAACACCGGGGAGCTGTTTTTT.

The chain is built from TRBV7-3 and TRBJ2-1; possibly TRBD2 for D (6 bases). Trimming took off 5 bases at V and 5 bases at J, with 10 bases between the two ends. Germline assignment: CDR1 SGHTA and CDR2 FQGTGA. CDR3 length: 13 amino acids. This chain's CDR3 is CASSPLANNEQFF. The CDR3 nucleotides are TGTGCCAGCAGCCCTCTAGCGAACAATGAGCAGTTCTTC.

This chain connects TRBV11-2 to TRBJ1-2; a weak D match, TRBD1 (5 bases). The CDR3 has 14 amino acids. CDR1 and CDR2 from the germline V gene are SGHAT and FQNNGV. Trimming took off 5 bases at V and 2 bases at J, with 12 bases between the two ends. The DNA for the CDR3 is TGTGCCAGCAGCCCTAGTGCAGGGAACTATGGCTACACCTTC. Translation gives CASSPSAGNYGYTF. The whole variable domain, remainder taken from reference TRBV11-2 and TRBJ1-2, is EAGVAQSPRYKIIEKRQSVAFWCNPISGHATLYWYQQILGQGPKLLIQFQNNGVVDDSQLPKDRFSAERLKGVDSTLKIQPAKLEDSAVYLCASSPSAGNYGYTFGSGTRLTVV.

V is TRBV2 and J is TRBJ2-1; 11 positions agree with TRBD2. CDR3 length equals 15 residues. Germline loops: CDR1 SNHLY, CDR2 FYNNEI. J gave up 4 bases and V 6 bases, and 5 bases lay outside the gene matches. In DNA form, the CDR3 reads TGTGCCAGCAGGGGGGCTAGCGGGAGGTACAATGAGCAGTTCTTC. Its translation is CASRGASGRYNEQFF.

The rearrangement links TRBV9 to TRBJ2-1; 14 bases agree with TRBD2. CDR1 and CDR2 from the germline V gene are SGDLS and YYNGEE. The J segment lost 9 bases and the V segment lost 3 bases, leaving 5 bases of the junction unmatched. There are 15 residues in the CDR3. Here the CDR3 reads CASSGLAGGRGEQFF. DNA for the CDR3: TGTGCCAGCAGCGGACTAGCGGGAGGGAGGGGTGAGCAGTTCTTC.

The V gene is TRBV5-1, the J gene TRBJ2-1, with D possibly TRBD1 on 6 matching bases. V lost 0 bases and J 5 bases, leaving 12 bases between the germline ends. Germline loops: CDR1 SGHRS, CDR2 YFSETQ. This CDR3 has 15 amino acids. The CDR3 DNA reads as TGCGCCAGCAGCTTGGAAGGGACACCAGACAATGAGCAGTTCTTC. Its translation: CASSLEGTPDNEQFF.